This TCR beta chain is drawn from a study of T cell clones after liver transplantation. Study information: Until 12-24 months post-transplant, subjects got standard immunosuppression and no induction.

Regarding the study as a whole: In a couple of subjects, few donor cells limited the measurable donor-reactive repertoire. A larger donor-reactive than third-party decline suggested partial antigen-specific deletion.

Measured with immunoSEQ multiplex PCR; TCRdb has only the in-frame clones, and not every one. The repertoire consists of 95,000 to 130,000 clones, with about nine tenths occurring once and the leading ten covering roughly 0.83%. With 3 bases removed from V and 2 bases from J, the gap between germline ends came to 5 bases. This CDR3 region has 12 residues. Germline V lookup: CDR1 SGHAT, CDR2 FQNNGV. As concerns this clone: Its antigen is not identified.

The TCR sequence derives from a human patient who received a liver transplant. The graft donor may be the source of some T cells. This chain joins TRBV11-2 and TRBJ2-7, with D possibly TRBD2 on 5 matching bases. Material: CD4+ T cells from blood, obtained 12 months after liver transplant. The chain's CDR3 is CASSFGAYEQYF. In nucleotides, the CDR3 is TGTGCCAGCAGCTTCGGGGCCTACGAGCAGTACTTC.